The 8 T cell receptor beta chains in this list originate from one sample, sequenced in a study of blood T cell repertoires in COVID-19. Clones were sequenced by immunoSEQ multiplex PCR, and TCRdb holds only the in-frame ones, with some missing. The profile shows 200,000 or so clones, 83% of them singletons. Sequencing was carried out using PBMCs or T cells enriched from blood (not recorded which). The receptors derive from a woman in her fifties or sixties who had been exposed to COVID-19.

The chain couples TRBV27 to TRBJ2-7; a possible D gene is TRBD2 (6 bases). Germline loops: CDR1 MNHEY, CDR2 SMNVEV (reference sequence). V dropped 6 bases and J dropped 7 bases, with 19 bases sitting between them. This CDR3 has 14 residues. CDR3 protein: CASSRDSFWDEQYF. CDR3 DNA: TGTGCCAGCAGCCGGGACTCCTTCTGGGATGAGCAGTACTTC.

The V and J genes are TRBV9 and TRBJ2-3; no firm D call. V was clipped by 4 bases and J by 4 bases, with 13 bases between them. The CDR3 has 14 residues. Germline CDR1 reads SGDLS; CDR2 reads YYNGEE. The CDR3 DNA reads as TGTGCCAGCAGCCTTAGTGCCTCCCCAGATACGCAGTATTTT. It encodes CASSLSASPDTQYF.

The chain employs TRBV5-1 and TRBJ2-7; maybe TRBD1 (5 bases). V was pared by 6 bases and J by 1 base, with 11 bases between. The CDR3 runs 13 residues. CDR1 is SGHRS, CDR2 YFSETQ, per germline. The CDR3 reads CASNFKGSYEQYF. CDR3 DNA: TGCGCCAGCAATTTCAAGGGGTCCTACGAGCAGTACTTC.

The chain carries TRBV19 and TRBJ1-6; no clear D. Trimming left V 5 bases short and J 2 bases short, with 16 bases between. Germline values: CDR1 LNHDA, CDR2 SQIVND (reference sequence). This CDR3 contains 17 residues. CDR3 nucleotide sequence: TGTGCCAGTAGTCCTTCCTCCCGTGGAGCCTATAATTCACCCCTCCACTTT. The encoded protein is CASSPSSRGAYNSPLHF.

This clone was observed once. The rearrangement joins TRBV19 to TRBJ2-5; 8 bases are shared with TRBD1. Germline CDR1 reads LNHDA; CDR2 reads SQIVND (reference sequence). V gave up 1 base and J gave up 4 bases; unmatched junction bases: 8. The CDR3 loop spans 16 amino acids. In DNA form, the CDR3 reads TGTGCCAGTAGTATAGGCTCGGGACAGGTCGGAGAGACCCAGTACTTC. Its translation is CASSIGSGQVGETQYF.

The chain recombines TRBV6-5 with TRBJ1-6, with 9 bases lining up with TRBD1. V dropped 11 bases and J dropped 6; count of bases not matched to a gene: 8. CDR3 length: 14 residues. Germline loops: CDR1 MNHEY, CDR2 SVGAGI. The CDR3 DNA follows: TGTGCCGGATCGGGACAGGGCGGTAATTCACCCCTCCACTTT. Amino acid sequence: CAGSGQGGNSPLHF.

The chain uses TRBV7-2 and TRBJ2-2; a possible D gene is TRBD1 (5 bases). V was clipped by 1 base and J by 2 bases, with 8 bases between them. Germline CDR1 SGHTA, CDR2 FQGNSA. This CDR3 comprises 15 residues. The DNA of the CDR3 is TGTGCCAGCAGCTTAGACAGGACCAACACCGGGGAGCTGTTTTTT. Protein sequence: CASSLDRTNTGELFF. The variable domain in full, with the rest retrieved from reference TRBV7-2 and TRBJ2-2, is GAGVSQSPSNKVTEKGKDVELRCDPISGHTALYWYRQSLGQGLEFLIYFQGNSAPDKSGLPSDRFSAERTGGSVSTLTIQRTQQEDSAVYLCASSLDRTNTGELFFGEGSRLTVL.

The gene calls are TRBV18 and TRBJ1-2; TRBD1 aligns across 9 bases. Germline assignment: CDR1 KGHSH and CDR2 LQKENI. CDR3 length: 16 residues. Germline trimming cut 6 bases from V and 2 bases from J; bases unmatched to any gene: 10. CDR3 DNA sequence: TGTGCCAGCTCGCCAGCCCTGACAGGGGGAAACTATGGCTACACCTTC. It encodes CASSPALTGGNYGYTF.